These T cell receptor beta chains were read from a single sample in a study of CD8 T cells in Susac syndrome. Via MiXCR, TCRdb re-called the immunoSEQ multiplex PCR reads, giving one row per CDR3 protein. The profile covers about 150,000 distinct CDR3 sequences, with 94% appearing a single time and around 0.21% taken by the ten largest. Source material: CD8+ T cells from PBMCs. These receptors were obtained from a human donor with multiple sclerosis. CDR3s include the opening cysteine and the closing phenylalanine or tryptophan. A D gene is named only where the DNA matches it firmly. The size field is filled for only some rows; it gives once, few, many or a size class.

d_gene: .; j_gene: TRBJ2-1; abundance: .; v_gene: TRBV7-9; CDR3nt: TGTGCCAGCAGCGGCAGACGGGGGAGCTCCTACAATGAGCAGTTCTTC; CDR3aa: CASSGRRGSSYNEQFF
d_gene: .; j_gene: TRBJ1-6; abundance: .; v_gene: TRBV30; CDR3nt: TGTGCCTGGACGGGTTCACGCTCCTATAATTCACCCCTCCACTTT; CDR3aa: CAWTGSRSYNSPLHF
d_gene: .; j_gene: TRBJ1-2; abundance: once; v_gene: TRBV27; CDR3nt: TGTGCCAGCAGTTTATCTAAGACAGGACCTGGCTACACCTTC; CDR3aa: CASSLSKTGPGYTF
d_gene: .; j_gene: TRBJ2-7; abundance: .; v_gene: TRBV7-9; CDR3nt: TGTGCCAGCAGCTTCGTCAGGGCCAACGAGCAGTACTTC; CDR3aa: CASSFVRANEQYF
d_gene: .; j_gene: TRBJ2-3; abundance: .; v_gene: TRBV28; CDR3nt: TGTGCCAGCAACGGGATAGGCACAGATACGCAGTATTTT; CDR3aa: CASNGIGTDTQYF
d_gene: .; j_gene: TRBJ2-5; abundance: .; v_gene: TRBV4-1; CDR3nt: TGCGCCAGCAGCCAAGAAGACAGGAGCTATGAGACCCAGTACTTC; CDR3aa: CASSQEDRSYETQYF
d_gene: .; j_gene: TRBJ1-2; abundance: .; v_gene: TRBV30; CDR3nt: TGTGCCTGGAGCGAAGAAAACAGGGCTCGCGGCTACACCTTC; CDR3aa: CAWSEENRARGYTF
d_gene: .; j_gene: TRBJ1-6; abundance: .; v_gene: TRBV5-4; CDR3nt: TGTGCCAGCAGCTCGAGGGAGGAGGGGTTCGGCCTCCACTTT; CDR3aa: CASSSREEGFGLHF
d_gene: .; j_gene: TRBJ2-3; abundance: .; v_gene: TRBV12-5; CDR3nt: TGTGCTAGTGGTTTGGATTGGGACGCCTCTAGCACAGATACGCAGTATTTT; CDR3aa: CASGLDWDASSTDTQYF
d_gene: .; j_gene: TRBJ1-6; abundance: .; v_gene: TRBV6-2/TRBV6-3; CDR3nt: TGTGCCAGCAGCCCACGGCAGGGTTCACCCCTCCACTTT; CDR3aa: CASSPRQGSPLHF
d_gene: .; j_gene: TRBJ2-2; abundance: .; v_gene: TRBV4-1; CDR3nt: TGCGCCAGCACAGACAGATTGACGAACACCGGGGAGCTGTTTTTT; CDR3aa: CASTDRLTNTGELFF
d_gene: TRBD1; j_gene: TRBJ2-1; abundance: .; v_gene: TRBV7-7; CDR3nt: TGTGCCAGCAGCCCCGGACAGGGGTTCAATGAGCAGTTCTTC; CDR3aa: CASSPGQGFNEQFF
d_gene: TRBD2; j_gene: TRBJ2-1; abundance: .; v_gene: TRBV3-1; CDR3nt: TGTGCCAGCAGCCAATGGACTAGCGGGAATGAGCAGTTCTTC; CDR3aa: CASSQWTSGNEQFF
d_gene: .; j_gene: TRBJ2-1; abundance: .; v_gene: TRBV6-4; CDR3nt: TGTGCCAGCAGTTATGAGGCTTACAATGAGCAGTTCTTC; CDR3aa: CASSYEAYNEQFF
d_gene: .; j_gene: TRBJ1-4; abundance: .; v_gene: TRBV5-6; CDR3nt: TGTGCCAGCAGCTCACGGGGAAGTAGAAAACTGTTTTTT; CDR3aa: CASSSRGSRKLFF